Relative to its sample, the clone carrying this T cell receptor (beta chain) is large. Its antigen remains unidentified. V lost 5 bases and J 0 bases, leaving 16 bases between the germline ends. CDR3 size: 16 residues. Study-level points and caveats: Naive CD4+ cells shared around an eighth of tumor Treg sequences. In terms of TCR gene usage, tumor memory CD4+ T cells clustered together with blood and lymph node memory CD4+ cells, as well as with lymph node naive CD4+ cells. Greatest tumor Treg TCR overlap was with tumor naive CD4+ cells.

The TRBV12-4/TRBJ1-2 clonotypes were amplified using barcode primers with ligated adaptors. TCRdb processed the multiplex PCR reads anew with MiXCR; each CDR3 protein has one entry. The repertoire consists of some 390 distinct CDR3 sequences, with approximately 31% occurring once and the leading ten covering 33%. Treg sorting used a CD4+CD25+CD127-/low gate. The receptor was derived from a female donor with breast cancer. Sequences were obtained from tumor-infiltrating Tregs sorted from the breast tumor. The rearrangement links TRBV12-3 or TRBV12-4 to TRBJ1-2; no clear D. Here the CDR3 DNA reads TGTGCCAGCAGTCCTGGAACGCCGGCGGCTAACTATGGCTACACCTTC. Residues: CASSPGTPAANYGYTF.